These 17 T cell receptor beta chains share one sample of origin, sequenced in a study of cytomegalovirus exposure and HLA in healthy donors. PCR involved 60 Vbeta and 13 Jbeta primers. Measured with immunoSEQ multiplex PCR; TCRdb has only the in-frame clones, and not every one. The sample consists of about 110,000 clones, approximately 80% of them appearing once. Sequencing used PBMCs. The receptor source for this set is a male donor in good health and CMV-seronegative.

The chain joins TRBV11-3 to TRBJ2-3, with 10 bases aligning to TRBD2. The CDR3 spans 16 residues. Germline V gives CDR1 SGHNT, CDR2 YENEEA. The trim removed 4 bases at V and 5 bases at J, leaving 9 bases unmatched. The CDR3 protein is CASSSSWEREGDTQYF. Written as DNA, the CDR3 is TGTGCCAGCAGCTCTAGCTGGGAGCGGGAGGGAGATACGCAGTATTTT.

This clone was recorded once. The rearrangement uses TRBV5-8 and TRBJ2-5, with D tentatively TRBD2 (5 bases). The CDR3 loop spans 14 amino acids. V was clipped by 3 bases and J by 0 bases, with 9 bases between them. Germline V gives CDR1 SGHTS, CDR2 YDEGEE. The CDR3 here is CASSSTMYQETQYF. DNA of the CDR3: TGTGCCAGCAGCTCGACTATGTACCAAGAGACCCAGTACTTC.

V usage is TRBV6-5 and J usage is TRBJ2-1, with a weak D call TRBD2 (6 bases). The CDR3 extends over 16 amino acids. Germline-derived CDR1 and CDR2 are MNHEY and SVGAGI. Trimming left V 2 bases short and J 5 bases short, with 16 bases between. CDR3 residues: CASSYVGLAHHNEQFF. The CDR3 DNA is TGTGCCAGCAGTTACGTAGGTCTAGCGCACCACAATGAGCAGTTCTTC.

This clone came up a few times. This chain links TRBV6-1 with TRBJ1-2; tentatively, D is TRBD1 (5 bases). This CDR3 spans 15 amino acids. Germline CDR1 and CDR2: MNHNS and SASEGT. Trimming stripped 6 bases from V and 2 bases from J, with 16 bases between. The CDR3 spells CASRGHVVRNYGYTF. Here the CDR3 DNA reads TGTGCCAGCAGGGGGCATGTGGTGAGAAACTATGGCTACACCTTC.

The rearrangement uses TRBV21-1 and TRBJ2-7; the D call TRBD1 from the table was never checked on the DNA. TRBV21-1 has pseudogene status. This CDR3 is built from 15 residues. In nucleotides, the CDR3 is TGTGCCAGCAGCAAAGTTTCAGGGGGAAAACAAAAGCAGTACTTC. It specifies CASSKVSGGKQKQYF.

The chain is built from TRBV18 and TRBJ2-1; 7 bases match TRBD2. Germline V gene data show CDR1 as KGHSH and CDR2 as LQKENI. Trimming took 2 bases from V and 6 from J; bases not matched to a gene: 7. The CDR3 sequence is 15 residues long. The CDR3 region has the DNA TGTGCCAGCTCACCAACGGGACTACAGGCCAATGAGCAGTTCTTC. Protein: CASSPTGLQANEQFF.

This chain uses TRBV7-9 with TRBJ2-7, with 8 bases fitting TRBD2. Germline CDR1 is SEHNR and CDR2 is FQNEAQ (reference sequence). Germline trimming cut 5 bases from V and 5 bases from J; bases unmatched to any gene: 8. CDR3 length: 14 amino acids. The CDR3 DNA follows: TGTGCCAGCAGCGCGAGCGGGAGTAACAACGAGCAGTACTTC. Its protein product is CASSASGSNNEQYF.

V usage is TRBV7-6 and J usage is TRBJ2-7; the match to TRBD2 covers 10 bases. Per the germline V gene, CDR1 is SGHVS and CDR2 is FNYEAQ. The CDR3 length is 15 residues. After removal of 1 base from V and 3 bases from J, the junction contained 3 bases not matched to a gene. CDR3 sequence (DNA): TGTGCCAGCAGCTTAGAACTAGCGGGATTCTACGAGCAGTACTTC. Translated: CASSLELAGFYEQYF.

The rearrangement links TRBV29-1 to TRBJ2-3; D is possibly TRBD1 (5 bases). The CDR3 spans 13 residues. The germline CDR1 and CDR2 sequences are SQVTM and ANQGSEA. V lost 3 bases to trimming and J lost 0 bases, with 7 bases between them. The CDR3, as DNA: TGCAGCGTTGAGAAGGGGAGCACAGATACGCAGTATTTT. Its translation: CSVEKGSTDTQYF.

This clone was counted once. The junction does not match germline at one end; this may be a read error. V usage is TRBV9 and J usage is TRBJ2-7; TRBD2 matches at 12 bases. The length of the CDR3 is 14 residues. Germline V gives CDR1 SGDLS, CDR2 YYNGEE. The CDR3 sequence is CASSSQGLAGERYF. The CDR3 DNA reads TGTGCCAGCAGCTCCCAGGGACTAGCGGGCGAGCGGTACTTC.

This clone was detected a few times. The rearrangement uses TRBV15 and TRBJ2-3; 7 bases are shared with TRBD2. This CDR3 spans 18 amino acids. The germline V gene encodes CDR1 LNHNV and CDR2 YYDKDF (reference sequence). Trimming removed 1 base from V and 0 bases from J; junction bases left unmatched: 10. The CDR3 DNA follows: TGTGCCACCAGCAGAGTTCCCCTAGCGGTCTCTAGCACAGATACGCAGTATTTT. This translates into CATSRVPLAVSSTDTQYF.

The chain uses TRBV19 and TRBJ2-7; 12 bases line up with TRBD2. Trimming removed 3 bases from V and 5 bases from J; junction bases left unmatched: 2. The germline V gene encodes CDR1 LNHDA and CDR2 SQIVND (reference sequence). The CDR3 is made up of 14 amino acids. The DNA of the CDR3 is TGTGCCAGTAGTATGCGACTAGCGGGAGACGAGCAGTACTTC. This translates into CASSMRLAGDEQYF.

J is TRBJ1-4 and V is TRBV9, with TRBD1 matching over 8 bases. Germline CDR1 is SGDLS and CDR2 is YYNGEE. J was trimmed by 9 bases and V by 0 bases; bases with no gene match: 7. The CDR3 sequence is 15 residues long. The CDR3 nucleotides are TGTGCCAGCAGCGTAGCTTTGGGGACAGGACAAAAACTGTTTTTT. Translated: CASSVALGTGQKLFF.

This chain connects TRBV4-2 to TRBJ2-7; 7 nucleotides agree with TRBD2. Per the germline V gene, CDR1 is LGHNA and CDR2 is YNFKEQ. Trimming at V came to 0 bases and at J to 4 bases, leaving 6 bases not matched to a gene. The CDR3 sequence is 15 residues long. CDR3 region: CASSQDRGERYEQYF. The CDR3 DNA is TGTGCCAGCAGCCAAGATCGGGGGGAGCGATACGAGCAGTACTTC.

V is TRBV5-1 and J is TRBJ2-1; 9 positions match TRBD1. From germline, CDR1 is SGHRS and CDR2 YFSETQ. This CDR3 spans 15 amino acids. V shed 4 bases, J shed 14 bases, and the junction held 16 bases outside the gene matches. The chain's CDR3 is CASSHDRGFREVEFF. CDR3 sequence (DNA): TGCGCCAGCAGCCACGACAGGGGGTTTAGAGAGGTCGAGTTCTTC.

This clone came up a few times. This sequence joins TRBV6-1 and TRBJ2-1; 9 nucleotides agree with TRBD2. Germline V gene sequence: CDR1 MNHNS, CDR2 SASEGT. This CDR3 region has 14 residues. V gave up 4 bases and J gave up 7 bases; unmatched junction bases: 5. DNA for the CDR3: TGTGCCAGCAGTGTTGGGGCGGGAGGGAATGAGCAGTTCTTC. Encoded protein: CASSVGAGGNEQFF.

The chain carries TRBV29-1 and TRBJ2-5, with 7 bases lining up with TRBD2. V dropped 3 bases and J dropped 11; count of bases not matched to a gene: 15. Looked up from germline, CDR1 is SQVTM and CDR2 is ANQGSEA. CDR3 length: 14 amino acids. In DNA form, the CDR3 reads TGCAGCGTTGAGAAGGGAGGGCCTGAGTATGAGCAGTACTTC. It translates to CSVEKGGPEYEQYF. Full variable domain (remainder filled in from reference TRBV29-1 and TRBJ2-5): SAVISQKPSRDICQRGTSLTIQCQVDSQVTMMFWYRQQPGQSLTLIATANQGSEATYESGFVIDKFPISRPNLTFSTLTVSNMSPEDSSIYLCSVEKGGPEYEQYFGPGTRLLVL.